This T cell receptor beta chain was sequenced during a study of shared clonotypes between healthy human individuals. Study-wide findings and caveats: Since donors were few, the genetic and exposure-history diversity represented was limited.

With 1 base removed from V and 11 bases from J, the gap between germline ends came to 12 bases. The CDR3 length is 13 residues. In germline, CDR1 is MDHEN, CDR2 SYDVKM. It was at deep level that the assay was run. Using immunoSEQ multiplex PCR, the repertoire was profiled, and TCRdb retains in-frame clones only, with some absent. The repertoire holds 1.4 million or so clones, about 98.5% seen once, with roughly 0.36% in the top ten. This clone was observed a single time. Its matching antigen is unknown. Every one of the donors was a Caucasian adult that lived in Nashville, Tennessee. Sequenced material: naive CD4+ T cells sorted from blood. Stated subset: CD45RA+ positively selected. This rearrangement joins TRBV28 to TRBJ2-1; D ambiguous. The clonotype was recovered from a man aged 25 to 40 in good health. The CDR3 DNA is TGTGCCAGCAGTTTATCCGACACCGGACAGCAGTTCTTC. Protein sequence: CASSLSDTGQQFF.